The 30 T cell receptor beta chains in this list originate from one sample, sequenced in a study of blood T cell repertoires in COVID-19. Some clones are missing from TCRdb's copy, which holds only in-frame ones; the method was immunoSEQ multiplex PCR. The sample carries fewer than 400,000 clones, approximately 81% recorded once. The sequencing input was peripheral blood. These receptor sequences come from a young woman with acute or convalescent COVID-19.

This clone was counted a single time. This chain joins TRBV6-1 and TRBJ1-4; D might be TRBD1 (5 bases). V was pared by 1 base and J by 4 bases, with 16 bases between. This CDR3 has 17 residues. Germline values: CDR1 MNHNS, CDR2 SASEGT. This CDR3 reads CASSEEGSRVFNEKLFF. In DNA form, the CDR3 reads TGTGCCAGCAGTGAAGAGGGTTCCAGGGTCTTTAATGAAAAACTGTTTTTT.

The chain carries TRBV12-3 or TRBV12-4 and TRBJ1-2; 9 nucleotides line up with TRBD1. CDR3 size: 13 residues. The trim removed 4 bases at V and 14 bases at J, leaving 11 bases unmatched. The CDR3 nucleotides are TGTGCCAGCAGTTCCGGGACAGGGCTTTCACAGACCTTC. Amino acid sequence: CASSSGTGLSQTF.

This clone occurred once. An end of the junction differs from the germline gene, which may be a read error. V is TRBV6-6 and J is TRBJ2-2, with TRBD2 matching 8 bases. This CDR3 region has 14 residues. CDR1 MNHNY and CDR2 SVGAGI come from the germline V gene (reference sequence). The DNA of the CDR3 is TGTCCCAGCAGTTCTTTCGGGGGGGGCGGGCAGCTGTTTTTT. Its translation is CPSSSFGGGGQLFF.

The CDR3 bases are TGTGCCAGCAGACCCCCCGGGGTCTACGAGCAGTACTTC. The encoded protein is CASRPPGVYEQYF. V is TRBV6-5 and J is TRBJ2-7; D possibly corresponds to TRBD2 (5 bases). The V gene lost 6 bases and the J gene lost 3 bases, with 12 bases spanning the gap. This CDR3 has 13 residues. In germline, CDR1 is MNHEY, CDR2 SVGAGI.

The chain recombines TRBV6-4 with TRBJ2-7; D is unclear. CDR1 is MRHNA, CDR2 SNTAGT, per germline. With 8 bases removed from V and 5 bases from J, the gap between germline ends came to 7 bases. CDR3 length equals 10 residues. Written as DNA, the CDR3 is TGTGCCAGCGAGGTGAACGAGCAGTACTTC. Protein sequence: CASEVNEQYF.

This clone occurred once. The chain joins TRBV5-1 to TRBJ1-2, with D tentatively TRBD1 (5 bases). Germline CDR1 SGHRS, CDR2 YFSETQ. The CDR3 contains 14 residues. The V gene lost 0 bases and the J gene lost 6 bases, with 12 bases spanning the gap. CDR3 protein: CASSLEQGGDGYTF. As DNA, the CDR3 is TGCGCCAGCAGCTTGGAGCAGGGCGGCGATGGCTACACCTTC.

The chain links TRBV9 to TRBJ2-7; 10 nucleotides align to TRBD1. Germline V gives CDR1 SGDLS, CDR2 YYNGEE. With 0 bases clipped from V and 5 bases from J, the junction kept 11 bases outside the gene matches. CDR3 length: 17 amino acids. The CDR3 protein is CASSVGLWETGGHEQYF. The CDR3 region has the DNA TGTGCCAGCAGCGTAGGACTCTGGGAGACAGGGGGCCACGAGCAGTACTTC. The whole variable domain, filled in from reference TRBV9 and TRBJ2-7, reads DSGVTQTPKHLITATGQRVTLRCSPRSGDLSVYWYQQSLDQGLQFLIQYYNGEERAKGNILERFSAQQFPDLHSELNLSSLELGDSALYFCASSVGLWETGGHEQYFGPGTRLTVT.

The chain employs TRBV28 and TRBJ2-1; 15 positions agree with TRBD2. Germline trimming cut 7 bases from V and 7 bases from J; bases unmatched to any gene: 14. Germline CDR1 reads MDHEN; CDR2 reads SYDVKM. The CDR3 length is 18 residues. As DNA, the CDR3 is TGTGCCAGCATCCCACCGGGACTAGCGGGAGGTGGGACGAATGAGCAGTTCTTC. This gives the protein CASIPPGLAGGGTNEQFF.

This clone has just a few counts. V is TRBV4-1 and J is TRBJ2-7; possibly TRBD2 for D (6 bases). The CDR3 is 15 residues long. Germline CDR1 MGHRA, CDR2 YSYEKL. The germline V and J ends were trimmed by 0 bases and 2 bases, with 11 bases remaining between them. CDR3 residues: CASSQDSGNPYEQYF. The CDR3 DNA sequence: TGCGCCAGCAGCCAAGATAGCGGAAATCCCTACGAGCAGTACTTC.

V is TRBV28 and J is TRBJ2-1; D may be TRBD1 (5 bases). Trimming shortened V by 4 bases and J by 0 bases, and 16 bases separated the two germline ends. Germline CDR1 reads MDHEN; CDR2 reads SYDVKM. The CDR3 covers 17 residues. This CDR3 reads CASSSTGRGFSYNEQFF. The CDR3 DNA reads as TGTGCCAGCAGTTCTACAGGCCGAGGCTTCTCCTACAATGAGCAGTTCTTC.

This clone was seen only a few times. The rearrangement joins TRBV6-1 to TRBJ1-4; tentatively, D is TRBD1 (6 bases). This CDR3 has 18 amino acids. In germline, CDR1 is MNHNS, CDR2 SASEGT. The V end was cut by 2 bases, the J end by 8 bases, with 24 bases between. Here the CDR3 DNA reads TGTGCCAGCAGTGAATTGAGGAGGATTGGTACCCAGGGGGAAAAACTGTTTTTT. This translates into CASSELRRIGTQGEKLFF.

The chain recombines TRBV27 with TRBJ1-5, with D unclear. The CDR3 runs to 13 residues. Per germline, CDR1 MNHEY and CDR2 SMNVEV (reference sequence). V was pared by 5 bases and J by 7 bases, with 12 bases between. The CDR3 DNA reads as TGTGCCAGCAGTATAGGAGGATACCAGCCCCAGCATTTT. It translates to CASSIGGYQPQHF.

This clone was seen a single time. This chain joins TRBV5-5 and TRBJ1-2, with 8 bases lining up with TRBD1. J gave up 0 bases and V 5 bases, and 0 bases lay outside the gene matches. From germline, CDR1 is SGHKS and CDR2 YYEKEE (reference sequence). The CDR3 extends over 13 amino acids. CDR3 in DNA: TGTGCCAGCAGGGACAGGGCTAACTATGGCTACACCTTC. Translating gives CASRDRANYGYTF. Looking up the rest from reference TRBV5-5 and TRBJ1-2 gives the full variable domain: DAGVTQSPTHLIKTRGQQVTLRCSPISGHKSVSWYQQVLGQGPQFIFQYYEKEERGRGNFPDRFSARQFPNYSSELNVNALLLGDSALYLCASRDRANYGYTFGSGTRLTVV.

This chain links TRBV19 with TRBJ1-2; 10 nucleotides align to TRBD1. The V gene's germline CDR1 is LNHDA and CDR2 SQIVND (reference sequence). V lost 0 bases, J lost 4 bases, and 5 bases stayed unmatched. The CDR3 length is 16 residues. The CDR3 coding sequence is TGTGCCAGTAGTATAGAGGCCGGGACAGGGGTCTATGGCTACACCTTC. Its translation is CASSIEAGTGVYGYTF.

This clone was counted a few times. V usage is TRBV7-8 and J usage is TRBJ1-2; the D gene is possibly TRBD1 (5 bases). The CDR3 spans 15 residues. V gave up 1 base and J gave up 1 base, with 10 bases separating them. CDR1 is SGHVS and CDR2 is FQNEAQ in the germline V gene. The CDR3 DNA reads as TGTGCCAGCAGCTTAGGCGGACACAATAACTATGGCTACACCTTC. It codes for CASSLGGHNNYGYTF.

The genes are TRBV7-8 and TRBJ1-5; 7 bases map to TRBD1. Trimming removed 4 bases from V and 3 bases from J; junction bases left unmatched: 3. Germline CDR1 is SGHVS and CDR2 is FQNEAQ. The CDR3 has 14 residues. Written as DNA, the CDR3 is TGTGCCAGCAGCTACGGACAGGCCAATCAGCCCCAGCATTTT. Translation gives CASSYGQANQPQHF.

The chain couples TRBV2 to TRBJ1-5, with D perhaps TRBD1 (6 bases). The V and J ends lost 6 bases and 0 bases respectively, with 18 bases between them. The CDR3 consists of 17 residues. Germline V gives CDR1 SNHLY, CDR2 FYNNEI. The CDR3: CASRRDLQGNSNQPQHF. CDR3 coding DNA: TGTGCCAGCAGACGGGATTTGCAGGGGAATAGCAATCAGCCCCAGCATTTT.

J is TRBJ2-2 and V is TRBV5-4; perhaps TRBD1 as D (6 bases). Germline CDR1 is SGHNT and CDR2 is YYREEE (reference sequence). V lost 3 bases and J 7 bases, leaving 13 bases between the germline ends. The CDR3 totals 14 residues. The CDR3 coding sequence is TGTGCCAGCAGCTCACCTACAGGGAACGGGGAGCTGTTTTTT. Translation gives CASSSPTGNGELFF.

This clone occurred once. The chain is built from TRBV5-8 and TRBJ2-1; TRBD2 matches 7 bases. V lost 4 bases, J lost 4 bases, and 8 bases stayed unmatched. Per the germline V gene, CDR1 is SGHTS and CDR2 is YDEGEE. CDR3 size: 15 residues. The CDR3 DNA reads TGTGCCAGCAGCGCCGCCAGCGGGGCATACAATGAGCAGTTCTTC. This encodes CASSAASGAYNEQFF.

The chain uses TRBV5-1 and TRBJ2-3, with TRBD1 matching 9 bases. V lost 4 bases to trimming and J lost 2 bases; unmatched junction nucleotides: 8. CDR3 size: 16 residues. The germline CDR1 and CDR2 sequences are SGHRS and YFSETQ. The DNA of the CDR3 is TGCGCCAGCAGCACAGGGACAGGGTTCCTCACAGATACGCAGTATTTT. As protein: CASSTGTGFLTDTQYF. Combining the CDR3 with reference TRBV5-1 and TRBJ2-3 gives the whole variable domain KAGVTQTPRYLIKTRGQQVTLSCSPISGHRSVSWYQQTPGQGLQFLFEYFSETQRNKGNFPGRFSGRQFSNSRSEMNVSTLELGDSALYLCASSTGTGFLTDTQYFGPGTRLTVL.

The CDR3 protein is CSASYSTNYEQYF. The CDR3 nucleotides are TGCAGCGCGTCTTACAGTACCAACTACGAGCAGTACTTC. The V gene is TRBV29-1, the J gene TRBJ2-7; D call uncertain. V was cut by 7 bases and J by 3 bases, with 16 bases left in between. Looked up from germline, CDR1 is SQVTM and CDR2 is ANQGSEA. The CDR3 totals 13 residues.

The V gene is TRBV10-3, the J gene TRBJ2-7; D might be TRBD1 (5 bases). Germline CDR1 and CDR2: ENHRY and SYGVKD. This CDR3 contains 13 residues. Trimming took 9 bases from V and 2 from J, leaving 14 bases between them. CDR3 coding DNA: TGTGCCATTCAATCGGACAAGACCTACGAGCAGTACTTC. This sequence encodes CAIQSDKTYEQYF.

The chain uses TRBV10-2 and TRBJ1-1; possibly TRBD1 for D (6 bases). Per the germline V gene, CDR1 is WSHSY and CDR2 is SAAADI. V lost 4 bases and J 5 bases, leaving 11 bases between the germline ends. The CDR3 covers 13 residues. This CDR3 reads CASSGTDRTEAFF. CDR3 nucleotides: TGCGCCAGCAGTGGGACAGATAGGACTGAAGCTTTCTTT.

The chain combines TRBV5-1 with TRBJ2-5, with D uncertain. CDR1 is SGHRS and CDR2 is YFSETQ in the germline V gene. The CDR3 has 13 residues. Trimming took off 3 bases at V and 2 bases at J, with 8 bases between the two ends. The CDR3 sequence: CASSSGAQETQYF. Here the CDR3 DNA reads TGCGCCAGCAGCTCCGGAGCTCAAGAGACCCAGTACTTC.

This clone was seen only once. The chain recombines TRBV28 with TRBJ1-1; 8 bases line up with TRBD1. Germline V gives CDR1 MDHEN, CDR2 SYDVKM. J was trimmed by 5 bases and V by 4 bases; bases with no gene match: 6. The CDR3 sequence is 14 residues long. CDR3 DNA sequence: TGTGCCAGCAGTTCTCGACAGGGGCGAACTGAAGCTTTCTTT. Translation gives CASSSRQGRTEAFF.

V gene TRBV6-6 combines with J gene TRBJ2-5; 12 nucleotides agree with TRBD2. The CDR3 covers 17 residues. Germline V gene data show CDR1 as MNHNY and CDR2 as SVGAGI (reference sequence). After removal of 5 bases from V and 4 bases from J, the junction contained 11 bases not matched to a gene. This CDR3 reads CASSRLAGVRVGETQYF. DNA of the CDR3: TGTGCCAGCAGTCGACTAGCGGGAGTTCGGGTAGGAGAGACCCAGTACTTC.

The chain is built from TRBV6-5 and TRBJ2-7, with TRBD1 as a possible D gene (6 bases). CDR3 size: 13 residues. Trimming cost V 10 bases and J 5 bases, with 18 bases left between them. Germline assignment: CDR1 MNHEY and CDR2 SVGAGI. The CDR3 bases are TGTGCCACCATAGACAGGCTAAAGAACGAGCAGTACTTC. Its translation is CATIDRLKNEQYF.

The gene calls are TRBV9 and TRBJ2-7; 9 positions agree with TRBD2. Trimming at V came to 0 bases and at J to 3 bases, leaving 13 bases not matched to a gene. Germline V gene lookup returns CDR1 SGDLS and CDR2 YYNGEE. The length of the CDR3 is 18 residues. CDR3 region: CASSVAGGLAGDGYEQYF. As DNA, the CDR3 is TGTGCCAGCAGCGTAGCTGGAGGCTTAGCGGGAGACGGCTACGAGCAGTACTTC.

V and J are TRBV19 and TRBJ1-6; D remains ambiguous. The CDR3 totals 12 residues. Germline V gene sequence: CDR1 LNHDA, CDR2 SQIVND (reference sequence). Trimming shortened V by 6 bases and J by 10 bases, and 10 bases separated the two germline ends. The CDR3 nucleotides are TGTGCCAGTAGCCTCCCAGGCTCACCCCTCCACTTT. Translating gives CASSLPGSPLHF.

This chain uses TRBV12-3 or TRBV12-4 with TRBJ2-1; D unresolved. This CDR3 spans 12 amino acids. Trimming stripped 2 bases from V and 4 bases from J, with 3 bases between. CDR3 residues: CASSLPYNEQFF. The CDR3 DNA reads as TGTGCCAGCAGTTTACCATACAATGAGCAGTTCTTC.